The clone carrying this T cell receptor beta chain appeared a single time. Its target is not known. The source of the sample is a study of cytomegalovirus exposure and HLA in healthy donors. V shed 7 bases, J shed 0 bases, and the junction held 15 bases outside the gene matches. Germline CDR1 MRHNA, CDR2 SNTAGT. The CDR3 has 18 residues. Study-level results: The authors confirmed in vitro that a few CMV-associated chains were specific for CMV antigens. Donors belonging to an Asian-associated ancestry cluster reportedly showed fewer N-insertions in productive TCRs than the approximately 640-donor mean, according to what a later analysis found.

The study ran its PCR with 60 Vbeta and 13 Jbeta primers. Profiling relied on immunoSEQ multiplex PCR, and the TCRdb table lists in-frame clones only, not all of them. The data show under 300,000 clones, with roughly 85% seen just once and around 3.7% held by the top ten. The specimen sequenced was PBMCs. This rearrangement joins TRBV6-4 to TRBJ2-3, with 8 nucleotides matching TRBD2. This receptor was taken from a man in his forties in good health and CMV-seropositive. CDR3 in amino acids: CASNNLGMREVSTDTQYF. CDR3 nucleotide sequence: TGTGCCAGCAACAATTTGGGTATGCGGGAGGTAAGCACAGATACGCAGTATTTT.